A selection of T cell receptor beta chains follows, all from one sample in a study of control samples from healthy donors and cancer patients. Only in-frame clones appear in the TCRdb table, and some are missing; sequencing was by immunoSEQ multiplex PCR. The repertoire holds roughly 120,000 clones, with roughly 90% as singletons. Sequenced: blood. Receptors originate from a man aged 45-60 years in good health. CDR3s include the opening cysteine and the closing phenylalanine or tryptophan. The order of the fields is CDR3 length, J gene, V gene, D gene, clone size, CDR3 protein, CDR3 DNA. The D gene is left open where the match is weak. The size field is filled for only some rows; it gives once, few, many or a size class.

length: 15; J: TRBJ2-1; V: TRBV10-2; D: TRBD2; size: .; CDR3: CASKGSGGLYNEQFF; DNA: TGCGCCAGCAAGGGTAGCGGGGGGCTCTACAATGAGCAGTTCTTC
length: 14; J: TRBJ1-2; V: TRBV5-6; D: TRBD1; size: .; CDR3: CASSRDRVVLGYTF; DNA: TGTGCCAGCAGCCGGGACAGAGTGGTCCTTGGCTACACCTTC
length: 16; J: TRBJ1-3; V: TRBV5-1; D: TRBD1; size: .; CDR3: CASSTGQGLAGNTIYF; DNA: TGCGCCAGCAGCACGGGACAGGGGTTGGCCGGAAACACCATATATTTT
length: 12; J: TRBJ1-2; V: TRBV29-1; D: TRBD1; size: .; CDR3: CSVVGTGNGYTF; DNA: TGCAGCGTTGTGGGGACAGGGAATGGCTACACCTTC
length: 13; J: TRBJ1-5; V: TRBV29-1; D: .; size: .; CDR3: CSVDWGWNQPQHF; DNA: TGCAGCGTTGACTGGGGATGGAATCAGCCCCAGCATTTT
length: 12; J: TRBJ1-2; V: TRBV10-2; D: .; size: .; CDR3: CASGRDNYGYTF; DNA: TGCGCCAGTGGGAGGGACAACTATGGCTACACCTTC
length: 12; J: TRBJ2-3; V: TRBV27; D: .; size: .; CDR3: CASSSAPDTQYF; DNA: TGTGCCAGCAGTTCGGCCCCGGATACGCAGTATTTT
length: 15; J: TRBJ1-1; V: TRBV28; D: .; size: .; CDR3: CASSIRTLMNTEAFF; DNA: TGTGCCAGCAGTATAAGGACGCTTATGAACACTGAAGCTTTCTTT
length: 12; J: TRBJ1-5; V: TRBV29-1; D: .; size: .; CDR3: CSVGAVNQPQHF; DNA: TGCAGCGTTGGGGCGGTGAATCAGCCCCAGCATTTT
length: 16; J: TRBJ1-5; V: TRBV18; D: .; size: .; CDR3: CASSPPQGRGNQPQHF; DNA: TGTGCCAGCTCACCACCGCAGGGACGGGGCAATCAGCCCCAGCATTTT
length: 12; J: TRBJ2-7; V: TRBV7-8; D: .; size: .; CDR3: CASSKDLYEQYF; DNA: TGTGCCAGCAGCAAGGACCTCTACGAGCAGTACTTC
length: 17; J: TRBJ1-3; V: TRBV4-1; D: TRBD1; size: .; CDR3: CASSHPGQGNSGNTIYF; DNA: TGCGCCAGCAGCCATCCCGGACAGGGAAACTCTGGAAACACCATATATTTT
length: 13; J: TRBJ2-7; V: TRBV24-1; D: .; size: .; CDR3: CATSDFLGNEQYF; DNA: TGTGCCACCAGTGATTTCTTAGGGAACGAGCAGTACTTC
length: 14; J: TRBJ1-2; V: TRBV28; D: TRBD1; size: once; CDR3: CASSSEDRVNGYTF; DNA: TGTGCCAGCAGTTCCGAGGACAGGGTGAATGGCTACACCTTC
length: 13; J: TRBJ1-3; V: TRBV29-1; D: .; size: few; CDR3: CSVKGNSGNTIYF; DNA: TGCAGCGTTAAGGGAAACTCTGGAAACACCATATATTTT
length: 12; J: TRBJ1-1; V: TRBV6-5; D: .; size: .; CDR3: CAGLGGRAEAFF; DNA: TGTGCCGGTCTCGGGGGGAGGGCTGAAGCTTTCTTT
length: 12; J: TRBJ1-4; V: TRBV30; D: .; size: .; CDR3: CACRDNGEKLFF; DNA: TGTGCCTGCCGGGACAATGGTGAAAAACTGTTTTTT
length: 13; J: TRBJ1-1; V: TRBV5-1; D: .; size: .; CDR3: CASSEDPNTEAFF; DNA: TGCGCCAGCAGCGAGGATCCAAACACTGAAGCTTTCTTT
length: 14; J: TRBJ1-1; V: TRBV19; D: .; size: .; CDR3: CASSRGTTNTEAFF; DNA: TGTGCCAGTAGTAGAGGGACAACGAACACTGAAGCTTTCTTT
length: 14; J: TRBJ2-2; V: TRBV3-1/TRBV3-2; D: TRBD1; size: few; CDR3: CASSQQQGTGELFF; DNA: TGTGCCAGCAGCCAGCAACAGGGGACCGGGGAGCTGTTTTTT
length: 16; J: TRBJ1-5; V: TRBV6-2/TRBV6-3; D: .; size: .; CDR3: CASSYFGGNSNQPQHF; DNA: TGTGCCAGCAGTTACTTCGGCGGTAATAGCAATCAGCCCCAGCATTTT
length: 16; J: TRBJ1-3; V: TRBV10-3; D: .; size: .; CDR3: CAISESYGSSGNTIYF; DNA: TGTGCCATCAGTGAGTCGTACGGAAGCTCTGGAAACACCATATATTTT
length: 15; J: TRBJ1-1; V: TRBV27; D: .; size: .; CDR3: CASSLSWRGNTEAFF; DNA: TGTGCCAGCAGTTTATCGTGGAGGGGGAACACTGAAGCTTTCTTT
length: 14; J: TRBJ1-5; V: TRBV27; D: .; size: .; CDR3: CASSPAPVIGPQHF; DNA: TGTGCCAGCAGTCCCGCCCCAGTAATTGGGCCCCAGCATTTT
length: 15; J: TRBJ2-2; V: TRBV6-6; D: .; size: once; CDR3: CASSYITSGGGELFF; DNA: TGTGCCAGCAGTTACATTACGTCGGGCGGCGGGGAGCTGTTTTTT
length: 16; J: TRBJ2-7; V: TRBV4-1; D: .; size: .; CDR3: CASSQDLSQGIFEQYF; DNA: TGCGCCAGCAGCCAAGACTTATCGCAGGGAATATTCGAGCAGTACTTC
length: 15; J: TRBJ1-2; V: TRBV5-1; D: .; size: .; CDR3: CASSLAEGGGYGYTF; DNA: TGCGCCAGCAGCTTGGCCGAGGGAGGGGGCTATGGCTACACCTTC
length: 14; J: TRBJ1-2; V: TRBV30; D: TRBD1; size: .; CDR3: CAWNPGQTNYGYTF; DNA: TGTGCCTGGAATCCGGGACAGACCAACTATGGCTACACCTTC
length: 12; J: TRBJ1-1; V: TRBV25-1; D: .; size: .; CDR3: CASSRTVTEAFF; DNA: TGTGCCAGCAGTAGGACAGTAACTGAAGCTTTCTTT
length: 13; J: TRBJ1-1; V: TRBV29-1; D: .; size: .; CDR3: CSVHEVGNTEAFF; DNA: TGCAGCGTTCATGAGGTGGGGAACACTGAAGCTTTCTTT
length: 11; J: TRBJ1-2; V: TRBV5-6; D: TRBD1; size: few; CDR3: CASEAGGEFAF; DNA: TGTGCCAGCGAAGCAGGGGGGGAGTTCGCCTTC
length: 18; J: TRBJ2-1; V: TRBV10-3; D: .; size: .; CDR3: CAISESNQGGRFFNEQFF; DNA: TGTGCCATCAGTGAGTCAAATCAGGGTGGCCGTTTTTTCAATGAGCAGTTCTTC
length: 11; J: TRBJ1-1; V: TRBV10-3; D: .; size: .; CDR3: CATGEGIEAFF; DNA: TGTGCCACCGGGGAGGGGATTGAAGCTTTCTTT
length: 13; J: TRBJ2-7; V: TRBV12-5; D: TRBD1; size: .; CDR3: CASGRDSPYEQYF; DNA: TGTGCTAGTGGTCGGGACAGTCCCTACGAGCAGTACTTC
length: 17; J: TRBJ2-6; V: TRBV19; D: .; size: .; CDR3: CASSILGPNSGANVLTF; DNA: TGTGCCAGTAGTATTCTCGGACCTAACTCTGGGGCCAACGTCCTGACTTTC
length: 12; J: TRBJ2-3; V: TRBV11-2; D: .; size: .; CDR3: CASTWDADTQYF; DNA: TGTGCCAGCACGTGGGACGCAGATACGCAGTATTTT
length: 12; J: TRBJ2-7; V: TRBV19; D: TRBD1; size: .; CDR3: CATTDRDYEQYF; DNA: TGTGCCACTACGGACAGGGATTACGAGCAGTACTTC
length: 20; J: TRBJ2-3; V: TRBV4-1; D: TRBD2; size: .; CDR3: CASSQDWGLAGGLSTDTQYF; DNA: TGCGCCAGCAGCCAAGATTGGGGACTAGCGGGGGGGCTTAGCACAGATACGCAGTATTTT
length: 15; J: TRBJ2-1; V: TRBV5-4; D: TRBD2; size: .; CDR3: CASSKLAATYNEQFF; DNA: TGTGCCAGCAGCAAACTAGCGGCTACCTACAATGAGCAGTTCTTC
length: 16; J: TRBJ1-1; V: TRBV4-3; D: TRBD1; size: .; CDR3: CASSQGLTGADTEAFF; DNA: TGCGCCAGCAGCCAAGGCTTGACAGGGGCGGACACTGAAGCTTTCTTT
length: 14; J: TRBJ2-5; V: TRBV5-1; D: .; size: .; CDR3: CASSFRGGWETQYF; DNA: TGCGCCAGCAGCTTCAGGGGCGGGTGGGAGACCCAGTACTTC
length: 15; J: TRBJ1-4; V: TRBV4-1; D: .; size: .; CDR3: CASSQVRTGNEKLFF; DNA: TGCGCCAGCAGCCAAGTTAGGACCGGTAATGAAAAACTGTTTTTT
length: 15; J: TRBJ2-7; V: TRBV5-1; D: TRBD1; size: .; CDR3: CASSFRTGDIDEQYF; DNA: TGCGCCAGCAGCTTTCGGACAGGGGATATCGACGAGCAGTACTTC
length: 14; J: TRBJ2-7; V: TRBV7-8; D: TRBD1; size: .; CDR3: CASSLGQRGSEQYF; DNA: TGTGCCAGCAGCCTGGGACAGAGGGGCAGCGAGCAGTACTTC
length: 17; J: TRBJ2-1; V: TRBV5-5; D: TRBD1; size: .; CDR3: CASSLRRPRDRDNEQFF; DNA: TGTGCCAGCAGCTTGCGGAGACCTCGGGACAGGGACAATGAGCAGTTCTTC
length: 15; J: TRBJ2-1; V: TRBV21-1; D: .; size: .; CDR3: CASSNRSSGGKEQFF; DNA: TGTGCCAGCAGCAATAGGAGTAGCGGGGGAAAGGAGCAGTTCTTC
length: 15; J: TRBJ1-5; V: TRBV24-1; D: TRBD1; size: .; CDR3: CATSDSRQGVKPQHF; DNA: TGTGCCACCAGTGATTCGCGGCAGGGGGTGAAGCCCCAGCATTTT
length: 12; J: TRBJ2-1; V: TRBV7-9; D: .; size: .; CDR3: CAALADYNEQFF; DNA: TGTGCCGCCCTGGCCGACTACAATGAGCAGTTCTTC
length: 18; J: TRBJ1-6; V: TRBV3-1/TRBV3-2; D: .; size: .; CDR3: CASSQDLGATSYNSPLHF; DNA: TGTGCCAGCAGCCAAGATTTGGGGGCTACGTCCTATAATTCACCCCTCCACTTT
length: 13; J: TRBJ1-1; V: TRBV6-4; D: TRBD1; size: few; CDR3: CASRRDRKAEAFF; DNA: TGTGCCAGCAGACGGGACAGGAAGGCCGAAGCTTTCTTT